This is a list of T cell receptor beta chains from one sample in a study of cytomegalovirus exposure and HLA in healthy donors. The repertoire was sequenced with immunoSEQ multiplex PCR; TCRdb's copy has only in-frame clones and lacks some. The sample shows 200,000 to 300,000 clones, roughly 84% of them seen only once. Sequenced: PBMCs. These receptors all stem from a man younger than 35 in good health and CMV-seropositive. Each CDR3 is given with its conserved first and last residue. Each record gives: J gene, V gene, D gene, CDR3 DNA, CDR3 protein. The D gene is left open where the match is weak.

j_gene: TRBJ2-5
v_gene: TRBV4-1
d_gene: -
CDR3nt: TGCGCCAGCAGCCAAGAATGGCAGACCCAAGAGACCCAGTACTTC
CDR3aa: CASSQEWQTQETQYF

j_gene: TRBJ2-3
v_gene: TRBV29-1
d_gene: -
CDR3nt: TGCAGCGTTGAAGACTACACAGATACGCAGTATTTT
CDR3aa: CSVEDYTDTQYF

j_gene: TRBJ1-1
v_gene: TRBV4-2
d_gene: TRBD1
CDR3nt: TGTGCCAGCAGCCCCCAGGGGGACGACACTGAAGCTTTCTTT
CDR3aa: CASSPQGDDTEAFF

j_gene: TRBJ2-7
v_gene: TRBV2
d_gene: -
CDR3nt: TGTGCCAGCAGTGAAAGTGCCTTGGGCCACGAGCAGTACTTC
CDR3aa: CASSESALGHEQYF

j_gene: TRBJ1-3
v_gene: TRBV6-1
d_gene: -
CDR3nt: TGTGCCAGCTCCGACCCAAACCGAGACACCATATATTTT
CDR3aa: CASSDPNRDTIYF

j_gene: TRBJ1-2
v_gene: TRBV27
d_gene: -
CDR3nt: TGTGCCAGCAGTTTAGTTTTCGGGACACCTAACTATGGCTACACCTTC
CDR3aa: CASSLVFGTPNYGYTF

j_gene: TRBJ1-1
v_gene: TRBV6-6
d_gene: -
CDR3nt: TGTGCCAGCTCGATTATCTCCAGGGCGAACACTGAAGCTTTCTTT
CDR3aa: CASSIISRANTEAFF

j_gene: TRBJ1-1
v_gene: TRBV27
d_gene: -
CDR3nt: TGTGCCAGCAGTTTAGTGGGAGATACTGAAGCTTTCTTT
CDR3aa: CASSLVGDTEAFF

j_gene: TRBJ1-5
v_gene: TRBV2
d_gene: -
CDR3nt: TGTGCCAGCACCGAAGGCGGGGGTGTGCGGCCCCAGCATTTT
CDR3aa: CASTEGGGVRPQHF

j_gene: TRBJ2-7
v_gene: TRBV5-4
d_gene: -
CDR3nt: TGTGCCAGCAGCCTCCCAGGCTTGGGCGAGCAGTACTTC
CDR3aa: CASSLPGLGEQYF

j_gene: TRBJ1-2
v_gene: TRBV27
d_gene: -
CDR3nt: TGTGCCAGCTCATACGGCCGTGGTTGGTATGGCTACACCTTC
CDR3aa: CASSYGRGWYGYTF

j_gene: TRBJ2-7
v_gene: TRBV29-1
d_gene: -
CDR3nt: TGCAGCGTTGAGTACGGGACCCACCTCCAGGAGCAGTACTTC
CDR3aa: CSVEYGTHLQEQYF

j_gene: TRBJ2-7
v_gene: TRBV11-1
d_gene: -
CDR3nt: TGTGCCAGCAGCCGAAGACAGATCTACGAGCAGTACTTC
CDR3aa: CASSRRQIYEQYF

j_gene: TRBJ2-5
v_gene: TRBV4-1
d_gene: -
CDR3nt: TGCGCCAGCAGCCAAGTTGCCCTACAGGAGACCCAGTACTTC
CDR3aa: CASSQVALQETQYF

j_gene: TRBJ2-2
v_gene: TRBV27
d_gene: TRBD2
CDR3nt: TGTGCCAGCAGTTTCTCAGCGGGAGGCTTCACCGGGGAGCTGTTTTTT
CDR3aa: CASSFSAGGFTGELFF

j_gene: TRBJ1-1
v_gene: TRBV27
d_gene: TRBD1
CDR3nt: TGTGCCAGCAGTTGGGGACAGGGGGAAACTGAAGCTTTCTTT
CDR3aa: CASSWGQGETEAFF

j_gene: TRBJ1-3
v_gene: TRBV30
d_gene: -
CDR3nt: TGTGCCTGGAGTGTAGGGGAGGCACTGGGCGGAAACACCATATATTTT
CDR3aa: CAWSVGEALGGNTIYF

j_gene: TRBJ1-4
v_gene: TRBV27
d_gene: -
CDR3nt: TGTGCCAGCAGTTTCAACCGGGGGGAAGTACTGTTTTTT
CDR3aa: CASSFNRGEVLFF

j_gene: TRBJ2-7
v_gene: TRBV30
d_gene: -
CDR3nt: TGTGCCTGGAGTGGGGAACAGGGACCCTACGAGCAGTACTTC
CDR3aa: CAWSGEQGPYEQYF

j_gene: TRBJ1-1
v_gene: TRBV5-1
d_gene: -
CDR3nt: TGCGCCAGCAGCCCGTCCTTCTTGAACACTGAAGCTTTCTTT
CDR3aa: CASSPSFLNTEAFF

j_gene: TRBJ2-7
v_gene: TRBV6-1
d_gene: TRBD1
CDR3nt: TGTGCCAGCGTAACAGGGGGCCTCTACGAGCAGTACTTC
CDR3aa: CASVTGGLYEQYF

j_gene: TRBJ2-2
v_gene: TRBV7-7
d_gene: -
CDR3nt: TGTGCCAGCAGCTTCCAAGTGGGGGAAATTGCCGGGGAGCTGTTTTTT
CDR3aa: CASSFQVGEIAGELFF

j_gene: TRBJ2-7
v_gene: TRBV6-6
d_gene: TRBD1
CDR3nt: TGTGCCAGCAGTTCCCGGGACAGGGGGCGAATTGACGAGCAGTACTTC
CDR3aa: CASSSRDRGRIDEQYF

j_gene: TRBJ1-2
v_gene: TRBV5-1
d_gene: TRBD1
CDR3nt: TGCGCCAGCAGTCCGGGACAGGGGGCTCTCGGCTATGGCTACACCTTC
CDR3aa: CASSPGQGALGYGYTF

j_gene: TRBJ2-2
v_gene: TRBV13
d_gene: TRBD2
CDR3nt: TGTGCCAGCAGCTTCGGGGTAGCGGGAGTCATCGGGGAGCTGTTTTTT
CDR3aa: CASSFGVAGVIGELFF

j_gene: TRBJ2-2
v_gene: TRBV15
d_gene: TRBD2
CDR3nt: TGTGCCACCAATGGACTAGCGGTTGGGGAGCTGTTTTTT
CDR3aa: CATNGLAVGELFF

j_gene: TRBJ2-2
v_gene: TRBV2
d_gene: TRBD1
CDR3nt: TGTGCCAGCAGGGGACAGGGGCAGGACACCGGGGAGCTGTTTTTT
CDR3aa: CASRGQGQDTGELFF

j_gene: TRBJ2-2
v_gene: TRBV5-1
d_gene: -
CDR3nt: TGCGCCAGCCGAGGAGTTGACACCGGGGAGCTGTTTTTT
CDR3aa: CASRGVDTGELFF